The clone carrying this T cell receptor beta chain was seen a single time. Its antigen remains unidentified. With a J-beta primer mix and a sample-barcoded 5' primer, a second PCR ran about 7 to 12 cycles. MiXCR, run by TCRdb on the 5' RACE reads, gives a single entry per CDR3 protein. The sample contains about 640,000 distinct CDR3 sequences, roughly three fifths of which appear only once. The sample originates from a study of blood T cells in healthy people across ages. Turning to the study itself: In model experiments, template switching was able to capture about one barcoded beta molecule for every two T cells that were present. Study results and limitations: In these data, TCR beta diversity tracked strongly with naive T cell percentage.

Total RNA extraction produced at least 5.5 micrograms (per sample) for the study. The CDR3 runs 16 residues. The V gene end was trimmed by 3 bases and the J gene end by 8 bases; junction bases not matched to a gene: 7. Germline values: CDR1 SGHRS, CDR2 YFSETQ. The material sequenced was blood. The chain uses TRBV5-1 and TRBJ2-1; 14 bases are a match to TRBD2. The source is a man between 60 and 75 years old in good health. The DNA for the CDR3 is TGCGCCAGCAGCTCCGGACTAGCGGGGGGTTCTGATGAGCAGTTCTTC. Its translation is CASSSGLAGGSDEQFF.